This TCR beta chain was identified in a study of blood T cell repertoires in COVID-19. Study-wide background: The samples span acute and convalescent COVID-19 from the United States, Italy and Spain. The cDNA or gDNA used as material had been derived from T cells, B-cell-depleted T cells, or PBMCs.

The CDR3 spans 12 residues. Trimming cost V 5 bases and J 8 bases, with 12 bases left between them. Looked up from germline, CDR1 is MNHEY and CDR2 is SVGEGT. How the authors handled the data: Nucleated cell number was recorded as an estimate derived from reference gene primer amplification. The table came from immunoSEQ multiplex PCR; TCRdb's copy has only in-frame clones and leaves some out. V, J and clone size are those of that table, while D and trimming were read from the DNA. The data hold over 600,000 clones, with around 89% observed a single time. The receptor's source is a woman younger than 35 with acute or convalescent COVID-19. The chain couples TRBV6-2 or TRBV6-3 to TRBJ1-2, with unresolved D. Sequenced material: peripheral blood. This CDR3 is CASSLAAKGYTF. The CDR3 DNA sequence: TGTGCCAGCAGTCTAGCGGCGAAGGGCTACACCTTC.